The source of this TCR beta chain is a study of blood T cell repertoires in COVID-19 (dated by TCRdb to 2019 to 2021). In terms of the full investigation: The collaborator samples originated in the United States, Italy and Spain and spanned the acute and convalescent phases of COVID-19. The repertoires were released in a freely available public database meant as a resource for research on the immune response to SARS-CoV-2. Subjects who had been exposed to COVID-19, were actively infected with it, or had recovered from it provided the deeply sampled blood TCRbeta repertoires that made up the dataset. Samples came from the ongoing ImmuneRACE study (first 160 participants) plus 1,254 subjects from 6 global collaborators. Nearly every sample came with metadata listing a de-identified subject ID, COVID-19 status, age in years and sex. The material from the prospective study consisted of cDNA or gDNA derived from T cells, B-cell-depleted T cells, or PBMCs. Where HLA class I and class II types were available, the types were taken from metadata supplied by the sample provider, not from assay-based typing. The investigation overall reported the following: The amount of clinical and demographic metadata varied by source and participant and was provided uncurated.

The CDR3 measures 13 amino acids from cysteine to phenylalanine. Only CDR3 DNA remains: 39 bases, in frame from the first base. Between the V and J ends, shortened by 2 bases and 0 bases respectively, the junction contains 5 bases. Sequences MNHEY (CDR1) and SVGEGT (CDR2) are obtained from the germline V gene. TCRbeta CDR3 regions were amplified from genomic DNA by means of the immunoSEQ Assay, a bias-controlled multiplex PCR. The study's own analysis went as follows. The number of nucleated cells in each sample was estimated by amplification of reference gene primers within the assay. Sequence reads were collapsed and filtered to measure the absolute abundance of every unique TCRbeta CDR3 rearrangement. For each sample, productive Simpson clonality was calculated as the square root of Simpson's diversity index across productive rearrangements. Drawn from immuneACCESS, this table holds only the in-frame rearrangements with V and J called that TCRdb kept. Clones are partly lost; checked studies trace under half to an unresolved V gene and leave the rest unexplained. The V and J calls and clone size come from that table; D and trimming were worked out from the DNA. In this sample the table shows about 280,000 clones, 85% of which occur a single time. The biggest ten clones account for roughly 2.6% of the sample.

A remark on this clone: Its binding antigen is unknown. Base qualities are not recorded, but no much larger clone differs from it by a single base. At the DNA level, this CDR3 is encoded by other sequences in the same sample as well.

Enrolling through a virtual design, the prospective study's participants ranged in age from roughly 18 to 90 years and lived across roughly 24 United States geographic areas. To assign participants to cohorts, the prospective study relied on clinical history that participants themselves reported in a screening survey and a study questionnaire. ImmuneRACE Cohort 3 recovered participants were defined by two consecutive negative NP/OP PCR tests, healthcare professional clearance, or symptom resolution. In the prospective study, whole blood, serum and a nasopharyngeal or oropharyngeal swab were collected from each participant by mobile phlebotomists. Over an approximately two-month period, participants in the prospective study had the option of providing additional blood draws and questionnaires. Blood samples from the prospective study were shipped frozen or at room temperature prior to DNA extraction.

The sequencing sample was made of PBMCs or T cells enriched from blood (not recorded which). This sequence was found in a woman aged 50 to 60 who had recovered from COVID-19. The V and J segments used are TRBV6-2 or TRBV6-3 and TRBJ2-7, with the D gene call left open. The DNA is as follows: TGTGCCAGCAGTTACGCCGGCTCCTACGAGCAGTACTTC. Protein translation: CASSYAGSYEQYF.